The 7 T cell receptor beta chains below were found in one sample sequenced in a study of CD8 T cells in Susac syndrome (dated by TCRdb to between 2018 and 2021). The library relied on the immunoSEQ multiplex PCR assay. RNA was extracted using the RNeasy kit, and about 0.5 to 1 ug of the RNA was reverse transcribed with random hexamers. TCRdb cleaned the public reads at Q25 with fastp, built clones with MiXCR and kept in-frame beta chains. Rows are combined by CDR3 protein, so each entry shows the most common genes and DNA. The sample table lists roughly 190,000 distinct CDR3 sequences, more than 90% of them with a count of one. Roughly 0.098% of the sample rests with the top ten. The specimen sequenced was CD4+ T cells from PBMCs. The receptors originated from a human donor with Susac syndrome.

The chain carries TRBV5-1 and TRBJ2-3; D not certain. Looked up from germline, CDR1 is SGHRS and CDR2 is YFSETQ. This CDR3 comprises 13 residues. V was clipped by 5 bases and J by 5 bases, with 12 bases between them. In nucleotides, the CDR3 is TGCGCCAGCAGGCCCGAGTGGGGAGATACGCAGTATTTT. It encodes CASRPEWGDTQYF.

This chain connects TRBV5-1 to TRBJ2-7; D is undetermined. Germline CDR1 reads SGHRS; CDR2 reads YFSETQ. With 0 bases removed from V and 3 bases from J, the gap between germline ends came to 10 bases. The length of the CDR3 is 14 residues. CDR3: CASSLGTILYEQYF. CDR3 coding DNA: TGCGCCAGCAGCTTGGGGACGATCCTCTACGAGCAGTACTTC. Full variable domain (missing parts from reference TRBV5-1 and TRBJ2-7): KAGVTQTPRYLIKTRGQQVTLSCSPISGHRSVSWYQQTPGQGLQFLFEYFSETQRNKGNFPGRFSGRQFSNSRSEMNVSTLELGDSALYLCASSLGTILYEQYFGPGTRLTVT.

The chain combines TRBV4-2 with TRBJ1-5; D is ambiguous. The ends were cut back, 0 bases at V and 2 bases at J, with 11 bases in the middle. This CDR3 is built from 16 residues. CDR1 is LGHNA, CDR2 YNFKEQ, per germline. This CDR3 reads CASSQDRGGGNQPQHF. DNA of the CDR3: TGTGCCAGCAGCCAAGATCGGGGAGGTGGCAATCAGCCCCAGCATTTT.

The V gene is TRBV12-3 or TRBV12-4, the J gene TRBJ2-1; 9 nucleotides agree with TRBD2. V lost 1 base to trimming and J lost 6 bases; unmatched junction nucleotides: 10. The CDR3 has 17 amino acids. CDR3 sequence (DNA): TGTGCCAGCAGTTTAGGGGGGCTAGCGGGGAATAGCAATGAGCAGTTCTTC. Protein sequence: CASSLGGLAGNSNEQFF.

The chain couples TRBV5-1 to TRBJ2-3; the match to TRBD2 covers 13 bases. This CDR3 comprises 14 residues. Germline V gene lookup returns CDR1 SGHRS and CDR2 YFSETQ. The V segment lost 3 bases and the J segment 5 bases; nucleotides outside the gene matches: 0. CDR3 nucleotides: TGCGCCAGCAGCTGGACTAGCGGGGGAGATACGCAGTATTTT. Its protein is CASSWTSGGDTQYF.

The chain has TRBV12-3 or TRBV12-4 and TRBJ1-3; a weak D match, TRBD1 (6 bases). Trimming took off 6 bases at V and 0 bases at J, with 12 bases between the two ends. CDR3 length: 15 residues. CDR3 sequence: CASSPWTVSGNTIYF. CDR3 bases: TGTGCCAGCAGCCCATGGACAGTCTCTGGAAACACCATATATTTT.

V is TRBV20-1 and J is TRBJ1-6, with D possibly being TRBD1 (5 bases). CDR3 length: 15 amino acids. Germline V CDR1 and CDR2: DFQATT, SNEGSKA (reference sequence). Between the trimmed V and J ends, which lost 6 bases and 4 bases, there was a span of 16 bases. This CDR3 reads CSARTGTVYNSPLHF. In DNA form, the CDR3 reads TGCAGTGCAAGAACCGGGACCGTATATAATTCACCCCTCCACTTT.